This TCR beta chain is from a study of shared clonotypes between healthy human individuals. General observations from the study: Larger estimated richness was generally seen in naive subsets than in memory subsets.

At deep level, the assay was performed. Data came from immunoSEQ multiplex PCR; TCRdb stores just in-frame clones and leaves some out. Of under 350,000 clones listed, about nine tenths are singletons. V was shortened by 4 bases and J by 6 bases, with 14 bases between the two germline ends. The CDR3 has 13 residues. Germline lookup yields CDR1 SGHTS and CDR2 YDEGEE. The count of this clone is one. Its specificity is not known. The chain recombines TRBV5-8 with TRBJ2-7; D is uncertain. This receptor was identified in a man aged 18 to 30 in good health. Sequencing was done on a sample of memory CD8+ T cells sorted from blood. The subset here: CD45RO+ cells pooled with CCR7-negative TemRA cells. The DNA of the CDR3 is TGTGCCAGCAGCGGTCTCTACGCCTCCGAGCAGTACTTC. This gives the protein CASSGLYASEQYF.